This TCR beta chain was obtained from a study of cytomegalovirus exposure and HLA in healthy donors. Study-wide points: Presence/absence analyses took donor sequencing depth as roughly uniform.

Comment on this clone: What it recognizes is unknown.

The PCR had 60 Vbeta and 13 Jbeta primers. Profiling relied on immunoSEQ multiplex PCR, and the TCRdb table lists in-frame clones only, not all of them. The sample holds around 150,000 clones, around four fifths seen once. The length of the CDR3 is 13 residues. CDR1 and CDR2 from the germline V gene are SQVTM and ANQGSEA. The trim removed 4 bases at V and 4 bases at J, leaving 4 bases unmatched. The chain joins TRBV29-1 to TRBJ2-7; 10 nucleotides line up with TRBD1. Source material: PBMCs. The TCR comes from a man aged 35 to 55 in good health and CMV-seronegative. The CDR3 region has the DNA TGCAGCGTTGGACAGGACAGGGGGTACGAGCAGTACTTC. This gives the protein CSVGQDRGYEQYF.